Below, one T cell receptor (beta chain) is given with its context. Measured with immunoSEQ multiplex PCR; TCRdb has only the in-frame clones, and not every one. The sample consists of 85,000 or so clones, roughly 94% of them appearing once. Per the germline V gene, CDR1 is SGHNT and CDR2 is YYREEE (reference sequence). The CDR3 spans 14 residues. Germline trimming cut 6 bases from V and 0 bases from J; bases unmatched to any gene: 2. These data come from a study of technical replicates of blood from a few donors. Sequencing was carried out using T cells isolated from PBMCs. The chain carries TRBV5-4 and TRBJ2-3, with 9 bases matching TRBD2. The receptor was derived from a human donor in good health. The CDR3 DNA follows: TGTGCCAGCATCCTAGCGGGGAGCACAGATACGCAGTATTTT. Its translation: CASILAGSTDTQYF.